The rows below give T cell receptor beta chains drawn from one sample of a study of OX40 agonist ivuxolimab in advanced cancers. The data were produced by immunoSEQ multiplex PCR, yet TCRdb's version contains in-frame clones alone and is incomplete. The table shows about 82,000 clones, with 85% to 90% occurring only once. Sequencing was performed on CD4+ or CD8+ T cells sorted from blood, taken in a trial of the OX40 agonist ivuxolimab. These receptors were obtained from an adult with an advanced solid tumor such as melanoma, head and neck, liver or kidney cancer. Each CDR3 is given without its conserved first and last residue.

TRBV5-1	TRBJ2-5	AVRSGAGAGETQY
TRBV11-2	TRBJ1-2	ASSLRTGANYGYT
TRBV7-2	TRBJ2-4	ASSPYKNIQY
TRBV5-1	TRBJ2-4	ASSFGLNVPAGAKNIQY
TRBV11-3	TRBJ1-1	ASSLVAGGNTEAF
TRBV12-5	TRBJ2-3	ASGFSLAGGNTQY
TRBV6-5	TRBJ1-2	ASSPPNSYGYT
TRBV27	TRBJ1-1	ASSQAFNTEAF
TRBV12-5	TRBJ2-1	ASGLVGLAGHNEQF
TRBV10-3	TRBJ1-4	AISARQGYEKLF
TRBV7-7	TRBJ2-1	ASSPGQGSYEQF
TRBV14	TRBJ2-7	ASSQWVSPYEQY
TRBV7-9	TRBJ2-1	ASSSGAGYNEQF
TRBV10-3	TRBJ1-5	AITGGLNQPQH